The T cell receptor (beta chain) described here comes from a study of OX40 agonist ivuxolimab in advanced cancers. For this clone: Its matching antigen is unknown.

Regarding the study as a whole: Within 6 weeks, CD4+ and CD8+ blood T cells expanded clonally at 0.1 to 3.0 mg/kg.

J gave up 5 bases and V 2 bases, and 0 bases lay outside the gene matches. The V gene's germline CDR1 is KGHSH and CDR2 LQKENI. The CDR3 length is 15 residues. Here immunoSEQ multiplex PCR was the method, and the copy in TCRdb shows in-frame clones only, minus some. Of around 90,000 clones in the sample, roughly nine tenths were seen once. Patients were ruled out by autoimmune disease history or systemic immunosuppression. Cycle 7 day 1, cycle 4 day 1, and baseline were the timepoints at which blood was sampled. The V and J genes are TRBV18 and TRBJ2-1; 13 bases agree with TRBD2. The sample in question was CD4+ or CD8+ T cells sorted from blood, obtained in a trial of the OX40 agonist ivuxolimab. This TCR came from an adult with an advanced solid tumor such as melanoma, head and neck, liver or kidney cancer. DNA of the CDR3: TGTGCCAGCTCACCAGGGACTAGCGGGAACAATGAGCAGTTCTTC. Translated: CASSPGTSGNNEQFF. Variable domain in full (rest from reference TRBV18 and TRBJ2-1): NAGVMQNPRHLVRRRGQEARLRCSPMKGHSHVYWYRQLPEEGLKFMVYLQKENIIDESGMPKERFSAEFPKEGPSILRIQQVVRGDSAAYFCASSPGTSGNNEQFFGPGTRLTVL.